This section outlines one T cell receptor beta chain sequence together with its context. The V gene end was trimmed by 0 bases and the J gene end by 4 bases; junction bases not matched to a gene: 6. The CDR3 runs 16 residues. The germline V gene has CDR1 MNHEY and CDR2 SVGEGT. The entry originates in a study of T cell repertoires in cytomegalovirus infection. Overall study context: Both CMV infection and a matching HLA type were indicated by public TCR beta signatures.

MiXCR, run by TCRdb on the reads, gives a single entry per CDR3 protein. The sample has under 200,000 distinct CDR3 sequences, approximately 28% seen once. This TCR was sampled from a human donor in good health (CMV status not recorded). Some clones in this sample may be carry-over from other donors' samples. Sequenced input: PBMCs. The genes are TRBV6-2 or TRBV6-3 and TRBJ1-3; 7 nucleotides match TRBD1. The CDR3 loop reads CASSYSTGNYGNTIYF. CDR3 DNA sequence: TGTGCCAGCAGTTACTCGACAGGGAACTACGGAAACACCATATATTTT.